One and the same sample provided the 18 T cell receptor beta chains below, sequenced in a study of CD8 T cells in ankylosing spondylitis. Study-wide findings and caveats: Seemingly characteristic of ankylosing spondylitis blood was a TCR beta motif consisting of under ten highly homologous variants.

Each CDR3 protein gets one entry after TCRdb re-called the 5' RACE reads with MiXCR. The sample holds under 850,000 distinct CDR3 sequences, roughly 19% seen once. For these receptors, no antigen is known. Material: blood, either unsorted or a sorted T cell fraction (not recorded which). The receptor set was obtained from a male donor with ankylosing spondylitis.

The DNA of the CDR3 is TGCAGTGCTAGAGAGACAGGGGGCTGGAGCACTGAAGCTTTCTTT. Amino acid sequence: CSARETGGWSTEAFF. The genes are TRBV20-1 and TRBJ1-1; 10 positions match TRBD1. V shed 0 bases, J shed 4 bases, and the junction held 5 bases outside the gene matches. The germline V gene has CDR1 DFQATT and CDR2 SNEGSKA (reference sequence). The CDR3 runs 15 residues.

V and J are TRBV7-9 and TRBJ2-1; 12 bases agree with TRBD2. Germline CDR1 is SEHNR and CDR2 is FQNEAQ (reference sequence). V dropped 5 bases and J dropped 5; count of bases not matched to a gene: 7. The CDR3 has 16 residues. The CDR3 spells CASSLLLAGGDNEQFF. DNA of the CDR3: TGTGCCAGCAGCCTATTACTAGCGGGGGGTGACAATGAGCAGTTCTTC. The complete variable domain, with remaining parts taken from reference TRBV7-9 and TRBJ2-1, reads DTGVSQNPRHKITKRGQNVTFRCDPISEHNRLYWYRQTLGQGPEFLTYFQNEAQLEKSRLLSDRFSAERPKGSFSTLEIQRTEQGDSAMYLCASSLLLAGGDNEQFFGPGTRLTVL.

The chain joins TRBV29-1 to TRBJ2-3, with D perhaps TRBD1 (5 bases). Trimming removed 7 bases at V and 5 bases at J, with 16 bases between. The CDR3 sequence is 13 residues long. Looked up from germline, CDR1 is SQVTM and CDR2 is ANQGSEA. The CDR3 bases are TGCAGCGGAGAACTCTCAGGGATAGATACGCAGTATTTT. Its translation: CSGELSGIDTQYF.

The chain employs TRBV3-1 and TRBJ2-1; D may be TRBD2 (6 bases). The germline V gene has CDR1 LGHDT and CDR2 YNNKEL (reference sequence). V was pared by 0 bases and J by 9 bases, with 9 bases between. This CDR3 is 13 amino acids long. The CDR3 protein is CASSQDIGGEQFF. CDR3 nucleotides: TGTGCCAGCAGCCAAGATATCGGGGGTGAGCAGTTCTTC.

This clonotype was counted ten times or more. The chain joins TRBV29-1 to TRBJ2-1; 7 nucleotides align to TRBD1. The V and J ends lost 1 base and 0 bases, in that order; junction bases with no gene match: 3. CDR1 and CDR2 (germline): SQVTM, ANQGSEA. The CDR3 runs to 15 residues. In DNA, the CDR3 is TGCAGCGTTGAAGTTTGGGACAGCTCCTACAATGAGCAGTTCTTC. Amino acid sequence: CSVEVWDSSYNEQFF.

This clonotype was picked up a small number of times. The chain combines TRBV5-1 with TRBJ1-4, with a possible D match to TRBD1 (6 bases). Deletions cut 0 bases from V and 3 bases from J, with 9 bases between. The CDR3 sequence is 15 residues long. Germline V gene sequence: CDR1 SGHRS, CDR2 YFSETQ. CDR3 residues: CASSLEGGSNEKLFF. CDR3 in DNA: TGCGCCAGCAGCTTGGAGGGGGGATCTAATGAAAAACTGTTTTTT.

In its sample, this clonotype was seen a few times. V usage is TRBV5-1 and J usage is TRBJ1-2, with TRBD1 matching over 8 bases. V trimming: 4 bases; J trimming: 7 bases; junction bases outside the gene matches: 9. The CDR3 extends over 14 amino acids. Germline assignment: CDR1 SGHRS and CDR2 YFSETQ. CDR3 in amino acids: CASSPPDRVVGYTF. The CDR3 coding sequence is TGCGCCAGCAGCCCACCGGACAGGGTGGTTGGCTACACCTTC.

There are a few counts of this clonotype. V usage is TRBV14 and J usage is TRBJ1-4, with D possibly TRBD1 on 5 matching bases. Germline V CDR1 and CDR2: SGHDN, FVKESK. The V end lost 4 bases, the J end lost 10 bases, and 10 bases lay between the germline ends. The CDR3 extends over 12 amino acids. In nucleotides, the CDR3 is TGTGCCAGCAGCCCAAGTGGGGGAAAACTGTTTTTT. Residues: CASSPSGGKLFF.

This clonotype was detected only a few times. The genes are TRBV15 and TRBJ2-3; D gene uncertain. V was clipped by 4 bases and J by 4 bases, with 12 bases between them. Looked up from germline, CDR1 is LNHNV and CDR2 is YYDKDF (reference sequence). The CDR3 loop spans 14 amino acids. The CDR3 DNA reads as TGTGCCACCAGCACAGTAGTTGCAGCAGATACGCAGTATTTT. Its protein is CATSTVVAADTQYF. The variable domain in full, with the rest retrieved from reference TRBV15 and TRBJ2-3, is DAMVIQNPRYQVTQFGKPVTLSCSQTLNHNVMYWYQQKSSQAPKLLFHYYDKDFNNEADTPDNFQSRRPNTSFCFLDIRSPGLGDTAMYLCATSTVVAADTQYFGPGTRLTVL.

This chain uses TRBV18 with TRBJ2-2; D may be TRBD1 (6 bases). The germline CDR1 and CDR2 sequences are KGHSH and LQKENI. This CDR3 has 16 amino acids. V lost 4 bases to trimming and J lost 0 bases, with 12 bases between them. CDR3 region: CASSRGTKTNTGELFF. The CDR3 bases are TGTGCCAGCTCACGGGGGACAAAGACGAACACCGGGGAGCTGTTTTTT. Together with reference TRBV18 and TRBJ2-2, the CDR3 gives the full variable domain: NAGVMQNPRHLVRRRGQEARLRCSPMKGHSHVYWYRQLPEEGLKFMVYLQKENIIDESGMPKERFSAEFPKEGPSILRIQQVVRGDSAAYFCASSRGTKTNTGELFFGEGSRLTVL.

The CDR3 here is CASSYRGDGSYEQYF. Here the CDR3 DNA reads TGTGCCAGCAGTTACCGCGGGGATGGGTCCTACGAGCAGTACTTC. The V gene is TRBV6-5, the J gene TRBJ2-7, with D perhaps TRBD2 (6 bases). Germline V gives CDR1 MNHEY, CDR2 SVGAGI. With 2 bases removed from V and 1 base from J, the gap between germline ends came to 12 bases. This CDR3 has 15 amino acids.

Of note for this clonotype: Sequence at one end of the junction differs from germline and may be a read error. The J gene is TRBJ2-2, the V gene TRBV3-1, with 11 nucleotides matching TRBD2. Germline CDR1 reads LGHDT; CDR2 reads YNNKEL (reference sequence). The CDR3 consists of 18 residues. The CDR3 DNA follows: TGTGCCACCAGCCACCTACTAGCGGGAGACGAAAGGGCCGGGGAGCTGTTTTTT. It is translated as CATSHLLAGDERAGELFF.

In its sample, this clonotype was seen many times. The chain carries TRBV29-1 and TRBJ1-2; D gene unclear. The CDR3 totals 13 residues. Germline CDR1 reads SQVTM; CDR2 reads ANQGSEA. V gave up 2 bases and J gave up 6 bases, with 13 bases separating them. The CDR3 spells CSVELEGPNGYTF. CDR3 sequence (DNA): TGCAGCGTTGAATTGGAGGGCCCTAATGGCTACACCTTC. Supplemented by reference TRBV29-1 and TRBJ1-2, the full variable domain reads SAVISQKPSRDICQRGTSLTIQCQVDSQVTMMFWYRQQPGQSLTLIATANQGSEATYESGFVIDKFPISRPNLTFSTLTVSNMSPEDSSIYLCSVELEGPNGYTFGSGTRLTVV.

V and J are TRBV10-3 and TRBJ1-5; D perhaps matches TRBD1 (6 bases). CDR1 is ENHRY and CDR2 is SYGVKD in the germline V gene. CDR3 length: 13 residues. V lost 6 bases, J lost 2 bases, and 8 bases lay in between. In nucleotides, the CDR3 is TGTGCCATCAGCGCAGGGGGCAATCAGCCCCAGCATTTT. It is translated as CAISAGGNQPQHF.

This clonotype was observed a few times. The chain is built from TRBV12-3 or TRBV12-4 and TRBJ2-3; D uncertain. There are 14 residues in the CDR3. V lost 3 bases and J lost 5, with 12 bases in between. DNA for the CDR3: TGTGCCAGCAGTTTTATTAGAGCTGAAGATACGCAGTATTTT. This translates into CASSFIRAEDTQYF.

In this sample, this clonotype turned up a few times. The chain employs TRBV6-1 and TRBJ1-5; D perhaps matches TRBD1 (5 bases). The CDR3 extends over 17 amino acids. V dropped 2 bases and J dropped 1 base, with 15 bases sitting between them. Germline V gene sequence: CDR1 MNHNS, CDR2 SASEGT. In nucleotides, the CDR3 is TGTGCCAGCAGTGAAAGGGTGGGGCCTACGAGCAATCAGCCCCAGCATTTT. This gives the protein CASSERVGPTSNQPQHF.

V usage is TRBV10-3 and J usage is TRBJ2-1, with 8 bases fitting TRBD2. V lost 3 bases to trimming and J lost 10 bases; unmatched junction nucleotides: 11. The germline CDR1 and CDR2 sequences are ENHRY and SYGVKD. CDR3 length: 15 residues. For the CDR3, the DNA is TGTGCCATCAGTGACGCAACGGGAGGGGCTGGAGAGCAGTTCTTC. Translated: CAISDATGGAGEQFF.

The table lists this clonotype with a few counts. The chain uses TRBV20-1 and TRBJ2-7; D not certain. Germline CDR1 DFQATT, CDR2 SNEGSKA (reference sequence). The CDR3 length is 14 residues. The ends were cut back, 3 bases at V and 3 bases at J, with 15 bases in the middle. The CDR3 nucleotides are TGCAGTGCTAGTTGGAGTAGCAGCTACTACGAGCAGTACTTC. Protein sequence: CSASWSSSYYEQYF.